A selection of T cell receptor beta chains follows, all from one sample in a study of control samples from healthy donors and cancer patients. The table came from immunoSEQ multiplex PCR; TCRdb's copy has only in-frame clones and leaves some out. The table shows 400,000 to 450,000 clones, with 90% occurring only once. Sequences were obtained from PBMCs. These receptors came from a man in his forties with head and neck cancer. CDR3s include the opening cysteine and the closing phenylalanine or tryptophan. The D gene is left open where the match is weak.

TRBJ1-2,TRBV6-2/TRBV6-3,-,CASSYPGSQKGGYTF
TRBJ2-1,TRBV19,TRBD1,CASSIGTGGSYEQFF
TRBJ2-7,TRBV7-3,-,CASSLTAGGYEQYF
TRBJ2-7,TRBV3-1/TRBV3-2,-,CASSQGAEQYF
TRBJ2-1,TRBV28,-,CASREPSSYNEQFF
TRBJ1-6,TRBV6-5,-,CASRQANSPLHF
TRBJ2-7,TRBV18,TRBD2,CASSLPSGSSHEQYF
TRBJ1-3,TRBV5-6,-,CASSLTRTVGGNTIYF
TRBJ1-1,TRBV4-3,-,CASSPNPRGLGNEAFF
TRBJ2-1,TRBV20-1,-,CSAPFYDGQFF
TRBJ1-1,TRBV12-3/TRBV12-4,-,CASRRDTNTEAFF
TRBJ1-2,TRBV19,-,CASSIMTGRSLGYTF
TRBJ2-7,TRBV30,-,CAWNRGSSYEQYF
TRBJ2-7,TRBV5-1,TRBD2,CASSLERTSQTPYEQYF
TRBJ2-7,TRBV6-5,-,CASSFPGSYEQYF
TRBJ2-7,TRBV27,-,CASSFARGYEQYF
TRBJ2-1,TRBV27,-,CAARGGQAYNEQFF
TRBJ1-2,TRBV9,-,CASSVGAGAVYGYTF
TRBJ1-2,TRBV27,-,CASSLSAEFYGYTF
TRBJ2-4,TRBV28,-,CASSPPGVNIQYF
TRBJ1-4,TRBV28,-,CASSSGTEKLFF
TRBJ2-1,TRBV19,-,CASSNRYTLKKFF
TRBJ1-2,TRBV7-8,-,CASSGITNYGYTF
TRBJ1-6,TRBV11-2,-,CASSSLGASALHF
TRBJ1-5,TRBV3-1/TRBV3-2,-,CASSQEVGVEQPQHF
TRBJ2-4,TRBV6-7,-,CATNSLAKNIQYF
TRBJ2-2,TRBV7-8,-,CASSPGFTGELFF
TRBJ1-5,TRBV29-1,-,CSVSQENQPQHF
TRBJ1-1,TRBV30,-,CAWSSDTEAFF
TRBJ2-7,TRBV6-5,-,CASSLPPQGTYEQYF
TRBJ2-7,TRBV7-2,-,CASSLDGQVAAEQYF
TRBJ2-5,TRBV10-1,TRBD2,CASSENSGTPSRRETQYF
TRBJ2-2,TRBV5-4,TRBD1,CASTQGTLAGELFF
TRBJ1-1,TRBV6-4,TRBD1,CASSSQGGTEAFF
TRBJ1-2,TRBV23-1,-,CATIPASHGNYGYTF
TRBJ2-2,TRBV11-2,TRBD2,CASSPGTSGFGELFF
TRBJ2-3,TRBV5-1,-,CATGDSSTDTQYF
TRBJ1-1,TRBV20-1,TRBD1,CSADRVEAFF
TRBJ1-1,TRBV19,-,CASSIDNFLNTEAFF
TRBJ1-6,TRBV3-1/TRBV3-2,-,CASSQEGGRVSPLHF
TRBJ1-3,TRBV5-6,-,CASSFRGVAGNTIYF
TRBJ2-5,TRBV5-1,TRBD2,CASSLSSSGGQETQYF
TRBJ1-2,TRBV15,-,CATSIFRGSNYGYTF